The 14 T cell receptor beta chains in this list originate from one sample, sequenced in a study of blood T cell repertoires in COVID-19. TCRdb's copy holds only in-frame clones and misses some; the assay was immunoSEQ multiplex PCR. The sample lists approximately 230,000 clones; roughly 84% were seen once. Input material: peripheral blood. Source of these receptors: a woman between 35 and 50 years old with active or convalescent COVID-19.

Remarks on this clone: Sequence at one end of the junction differs from germline and may be a read error. The chain joins TRBV9 to TRBJ2-2; D perhaps matches TRBD1 (6 bases). CDR1 is SGDLS, CDR2 YYNGEE, per germline. This CDR3 has 15 amino acids. The CDR3 is CASSVGQIYTGKLFF. Here the CDR3 DNA reads TGTGCCAGCAGCGTTGGACAGATATACACCGGGAAGCTGTTTTTT.

This clone was seen only once. The genes are TRBV27 and TRBJ2-3; no firm D call. The CDR3 runs 14 residues. Between the trimmed V and J ends, which lost 5 bases and 0 bases, there was a span of 9 bases. Germline lookup yields CDR1 MNHEY and CDR2 SMNVEV (reference sequence). The CDR3 nucleotides are TGTGCCAGCAGTCCTCTCTCTAGCACAGATACGCAGTATTTT. Encoded protein: CASSPLSSTDTQYF.

The rearrangement joins TRBV11-2 to TRBJ1-1; D is perhaps TRBD1 (6 bases). This CDR3 contains 13 residues. Germline CDR1 and CDR2: SGHAT and FQNNGV. V was trimmed by 0 bases and J by 10 bases, leaving 12 bases between them. For the CDR3, the DNA is TGTGCCAGCAGCTTAGATAGGGGGGGAGGAGCTTTCTTT. Protein: CASSLDRGGGAFF.

The rearrangement joins TRBV5-1 to TRBJ2-2; a possible D gene is TRBD1 (5 bases). The CDR3 is 15 residues long. Germline V lookup: CDR1 SGHRS, CDR2 YFSETQ. V lost 0 bases, J lost 1 base, and 7 bases lay in between. The CDR3 sequence: CASSLGQGNTGELFF. CDR3 sequence (DNA): TGCGCCAGCAGCTTGGGGCAGGGGAACACCGGGGAGCTGTTTTTT.

This clone appeared a single time. V gene TRBV19 combines with J gene TRBJ1-3; tentative D call: TRBD1 (5 bases). Trimming left V 2 bases short and J 2 bases short, with 7 bases between. Germline values: CDR1 LNHDA, CDR2 SQIVND (reference sequence). There are 14 residues in the CDR3. CDR3 sequence: CASSISGTGNTIYF. CDR3 DNA: TGTGCCAGTAGTATATCAGGGACTGGAAACACCATATATTTT.

The gene calls are TRBV27 and TRBJ2-2; 8 bases fit TRBD1. The germline V gene has CDR1 MNHEY and CDR2 SMNVEV (reference sequence). The CDR3 is made up of 14 amino acids. The J segment lost 5 bases and the V segment lost 8 bases, leaving 7 bases of the junction unmatched. CDR3 sequence reads: CASSPGGWTGELFF. CDR3 nucleotides: TGTGCCAGCTCCCCAGGGGGCTGGACCGGGGAGCTGTTTTTT.

The chain combines TRBV12-5 with TRBJ1-1; 8 bases agree with TRBD1. The ends lost 7 bases at V and 2 bases at J; junction bases unmatched: 6. Germline assignment: CDR1 LGHNT and CDR2 FRNRAP. The CDR3 is 14 residues long. CDR3 loop: CASATGGLNTEAFF. Written as DNA, the CDR3 is TGTGCTAGTGCCACAGGGGGACTAAACACTGAAGCTTTCTTT.

The rearrangement uses TRBV6-5 and TRBJ2-7; the D gene is possibly TRBD2 (5 bases). Germline V gene lookup returns CDR1 MNHEY and CDR2 SVGAGI. V was clipped by 0 bases and J by 5 bases, with 14 bases between them. This CDR3 is 15 amino acids long. The CDR3 DNA is TGTGCCAGCAGTTACTCGACTATCGCAGGTCACGAGCAGTACTTC. It encodes CASSYSTIAGHEQYF.

This clone was picked up many times. CDR3 in amino acids: CASGLNQPQHF. As DNA, the CDR3 is TGTGCCAGCGGCTTAAATCAGCCCCAGCATTTT. The chain links TRBV28 to TRBJ1-5; no firm D call. V shed 8 bases and J shed 4 bases, with 6 bases lying between them. Germline V CDR1 and CDR2: MDHEN, SYDVKM. The CDR3 is made up of 11 amino acids.

The chain uses TRBV5-1 and TRBJ2-1; D is perhaps TRBD2 (6 bases). CDR1 SGHRS and CDR2 YFSETQ come from the germline V gene. The CDR3 consists of 14 residues. Trimming left V 4 bases short and J 10 bases short, with 18 bases between. The CDR3 region has the DNA TGCGCCAGCAGCCGGGACTCCGCTTGGGAGGAGCAGTTCTTC. The encoded protein is CASSRDSAWEEQFF.

The V call is TRBV11-2, the J call TRBJ2-7, with TRBD1 identical over 7 bases. CDR3 length: 11 amino acids. The V gene end was trimmed by 5 bases and the J gene end by 11 bases; junction bases not matched to a gene: 6. The germline V gene encodes CDR1 SGHAT and CDR2 FQNNGV. The CDR3 is CASSIGQAEYF. The CDR3 DNA follows: TGTGCCAGCAGCATAGGACAGGCCGAGTACTTC.

CDR3 bases: TGTGCCAGCAGTGAAGCGCAGGGCACCGGGTCCCAGCATTTT. Translating it yields CASSEAQGTGSQHF. The chain is built from TRBV6-1 and TRBJ1-5; a possible D gene is TRBD1 (5 bases). The V end was cut by 0 bases, the J end by 11 bases, with 14 bases between. CDR3 size: 14 residues. Germline values: CDR1 MNHNS, CDR2 SASEGT.

V gene TRBV7-6 combines with J gene TRBJ1-1; weak D call: TRBD1 (6 bases). The germline gives CDR1 SGHVS, CDR2 FNYEAQ. Trimming shortened V by 5 bases and J by 5 bases, and 18 bases separated the two germline ends. This CDR3 has 15 amino acids. Here the CDR3 DNA reads TGTGCCAGCAGCCCGGAGAGGGGGAAGGGTACTGAAGCTTTCTTT. It yields the protein CASSPERGKGTEAFF.

The chain is built from TRBV9 and TRBJ2-5, with 8 bases matching TRBD2. The CDR3 consists of 16 residues. CDR1 and CDR2 (germline): SGDLS, YYNGEE. V was clipped by 4 bases and J by 2 bases; unmatched bases: 10. The CDR3 region is CASSRGGLVGQETQYF. The CDR3 DNA reads as TGTGCCAGCAGCCGGGGGGGACTAGTAGGGCAAGAGACCCAGTACTTC.